This T cell receptor (beta chain) was documented in a study of OX40 agonist ivuxolimab in advanced cancers. Study-wide findings and caveats: Normalized T-cell clonal expansion was also low in a subset of nonresponders.

A remark on this clone: Its antigen is currently unknown.

TCRdb's table, derived via immunoSEQ multiplex PCR, lists solely in-frame clones and lacks some. The sample has 75,000 to 100,000 clones, more than 80% seen once. The V gene's germline CDR1 is GTSNPN and CDR2 SVGIG (reference sequence). This CDR3 is built from 14 residues. V gave up 2 bases and J gave up 3 bases, with 13 bases separating them. The sequenced sample was CD4+ or CD8+ T cells sorted from blood, obtained in a trial of the OX40 agonist ivuxolimab. The receptor was derived from an adult with an advanced solid tumor such as melanoma, head and neck, liver or kidney cancer. The chain uses TRBV30 and TRBJ1-1, with a tentative D call TRBD1 (5 bases). The chain's CDR3 is CAWSPSAGHTEAFF. The CDR3 DNA reads TGTGCCTGGAGTCCCAGTGCAGGGCACACTGAAGCTTTCTTT.